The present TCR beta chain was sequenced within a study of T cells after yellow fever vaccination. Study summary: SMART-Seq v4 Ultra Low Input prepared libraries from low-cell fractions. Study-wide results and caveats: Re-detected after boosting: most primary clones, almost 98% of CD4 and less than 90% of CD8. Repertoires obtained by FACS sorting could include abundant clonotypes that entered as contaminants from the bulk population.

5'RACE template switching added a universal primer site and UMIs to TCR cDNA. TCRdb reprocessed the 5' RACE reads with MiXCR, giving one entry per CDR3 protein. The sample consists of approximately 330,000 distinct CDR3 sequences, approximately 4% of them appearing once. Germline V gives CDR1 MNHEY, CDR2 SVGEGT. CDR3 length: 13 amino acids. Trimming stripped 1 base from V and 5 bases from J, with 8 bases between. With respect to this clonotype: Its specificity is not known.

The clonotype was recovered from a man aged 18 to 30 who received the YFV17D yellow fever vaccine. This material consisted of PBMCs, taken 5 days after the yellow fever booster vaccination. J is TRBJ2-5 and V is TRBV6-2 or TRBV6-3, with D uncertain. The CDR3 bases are TGTGCCAGCAGTTACTGGAGTGCGGAGACCCAGTACTTC. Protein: CASSYWSAETQYF.